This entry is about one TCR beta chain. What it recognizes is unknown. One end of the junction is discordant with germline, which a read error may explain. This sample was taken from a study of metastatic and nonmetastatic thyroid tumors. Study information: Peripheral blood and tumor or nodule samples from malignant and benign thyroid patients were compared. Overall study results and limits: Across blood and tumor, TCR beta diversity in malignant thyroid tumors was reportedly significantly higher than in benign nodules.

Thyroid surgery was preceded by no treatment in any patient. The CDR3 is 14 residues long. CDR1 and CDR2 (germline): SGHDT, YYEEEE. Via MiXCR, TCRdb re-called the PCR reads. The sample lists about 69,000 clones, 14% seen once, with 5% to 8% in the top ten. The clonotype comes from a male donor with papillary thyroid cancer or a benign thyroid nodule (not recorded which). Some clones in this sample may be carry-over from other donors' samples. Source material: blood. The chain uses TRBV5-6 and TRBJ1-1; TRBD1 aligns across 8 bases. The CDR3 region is CASSDRGVGTESFF. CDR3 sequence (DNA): TGTGCCAGCAGCGACAGGGGTGTAGGTACTGAATCTTTCTTT.